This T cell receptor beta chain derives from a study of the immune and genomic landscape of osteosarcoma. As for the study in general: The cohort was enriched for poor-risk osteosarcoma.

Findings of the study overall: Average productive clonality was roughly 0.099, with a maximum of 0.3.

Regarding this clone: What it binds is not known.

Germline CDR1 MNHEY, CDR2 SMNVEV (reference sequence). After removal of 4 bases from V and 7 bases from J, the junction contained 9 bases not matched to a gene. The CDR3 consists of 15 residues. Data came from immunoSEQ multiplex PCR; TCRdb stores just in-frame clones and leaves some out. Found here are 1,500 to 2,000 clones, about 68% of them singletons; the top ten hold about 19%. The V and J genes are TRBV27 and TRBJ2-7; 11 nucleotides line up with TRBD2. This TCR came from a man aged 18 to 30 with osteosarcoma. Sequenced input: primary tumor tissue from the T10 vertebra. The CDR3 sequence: CASSSIAGGPYEQYF. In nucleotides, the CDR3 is TGTGCCAGCAGTTCTATAGCGGGGGGGCCATATGAGCAGTACTTC.